Listed below are T cell receptor beta chains from one sample, sequenced in a study of T cells after yellow fever vaccination. TCRdb fed the 5' RACE reads into MiXCR, producing one record per CDR3 protein. The sample lists 200,000 to 300,000 distinct CDR3 sequences, around 6.7% occurring once. Sequenced material: CD4+ T cells sorted from PBMCs, taken on the day of the yellow fever booster vaccination. Receptors were obtained from a man younger than 40 who received the YFV17D yellow fever vaccine. The CDR3 runs from the conserved cysteine through the conserved F or W. Each record gives: clone size, J gene, V gene, D gene, CDR3 protein, CDR3 DNA. The D gene is left open where the match is weak. Size is stated for part of the rows, as once, few or many counts, or as a class when the clone is expanded.

clone size: many; J gene: TRBJ2-3; V gene: TRBV19; D gene: TRBD1; CDR3 protein: CATSRGPGQGLDTQYF; CDR3 DNA: TGTGCCACTTCCCGGGGGCCGGGACAGGGGTTGGATACGCAGTATTTT
clone size: .; J gene: TRBJ1-6; V gene: TRBV7-2; D gene: .; CDR3 protein: CAILQGTGNSPLHF; CDR3 DNA: TGTGCCATCTTACAGGGTACAGGAAATTCACCCCTCCACTTT
clone size: few; J gene: TRBJ2-3; V gene: TRBV27; D gene: .; CDR3 protein: CASSTGGPPTQYF; CDR3 DNA: TGTGCCAGCAGCACTGGAGGGCCTCCAACGCAGTATTTT
clone size: .; J gene: TRBJ2-1; V gene: TRBV20-1; D gene: TRBD2; CDR3 protein: CSARGIAGGSVHNEQFF; CDR3 DNA: TGCAGTGCTAGAGGGATAGCGGGAGGGTCCGTACACAATGAGCAGTTCTTC
clone size: .; J gene: TRBJ1-5; V gene: TRBV30; D gene: .; CDR3 protein: CAWSLGKHQPQHF; CDR3 DNA: TGTGCCTGGAGTCTAGGGAAACATCAGCCCCAGCATTTT
clone size: .; J gene: TRBJ2-3; V gene: TRBV5-1; D gene: .; CDR3 protein: CASRTDTDTQYF; CDR3 DNA: TGCGCCAGCCGGACTGACACAGATACGCAGTATTTT
clone size: many; J gene: TRBJ2-5; V gene: TRBV29-1; D gene: TRBD2; CDR3 protein: CSVLTSGQETQYF; CDR3 DNA: TGCAGCGTTCTGACTAGCGGACAAGAGACCCAGTACTTC
clone size: .; J gene: TRBJ2-1; V gene: TRBV20-1; D gene: .; CDR3 protein: CSAPIPGNEQFF; CDR3 DNA: TGCAGTGCCCCCATTCCCGGCAATGAGCAGTTCTTC
clone size: few; J gene: TRBJ2-3; V gene: TRBV12-3/TRBV12-4; D gene: TRBD2; CDR3 protein: CASSPLAGVDTQYF; CDR3 DNA: TGTGCCAGCAGTCCTTTAGCGGGAGTAGATACGCAGTATTTT
clone size: .; J gene: TRBJ2-3; V gene: TRBV24-1; D gene: .; CDR3 protein: CATSDPIGQADTQYF; CDR3 DNA: TGTGCCACCAGTGACCCCATCGGGCAGGCAGATACGCAGTATTTT
clone size: many; J gene: TRBJ1-1; V gene: TRBV12-3/TRBV12-4; D gene: .; CDR3 protein: CASTRPWDTEAFF; CDR3 DNA: TGTGCCAGCACCCGCCCCTGGGACACTGAAGCTTTCTTT
clone size: many; J gene: TRBJ2-3; V gene: TRBV20-1; D gene: TRBD2; CDR3 protein: CGTYFAGASDTQYF; CDR3 DNA: TGCGGCACCTACTTTGCGGGAGCCTCAGATACGCAGTATTTT
clone size: many; J gene: TRBJ2-5; V gene: TRBV29-1; D gene: TRBD1; CDR3 protein: CSVKRGQTTETQYF; CDR3 DNA: TGCAGCGTGAAGAGGGGACAGACAACAGAGACCCAGTACTTC
clone size: few; J gene: TRBJ1-1; V gene: TRBV5-4; D gene: .; CDR3 protein: CASSPESRGTEAFF; CDR3 DNA: TGTGCCAGCAGTCCGGAGTCCCGTGGTACTGAAGCTTTCTTT
clone size: many; J gene: TRBJ2-7; V gene: TRBV12-3/TRBV12-4; D gene: TRBD2; CDR3 protein: CASSYGELAGTYEQYF; CDR3 DNA: TGTGCCAGCAGTTACGGTGAGCTAGCGGGTACCTACGAGCAGTACTTC
clone size: many; J gene: TRBJ2-6; V gene: TRBV20-1; D gene: .; CDR3 protein: CSARSHGESGANVLTF; CDR3 DNA: TGCAGTGCTAGGTCTCATGGCGAGTCTGGGGCCAACGTCCTGACTTTC
clone size: .; J gene: TRBJ2-5; V gene: TRBV5-1; D gene: TRBD2; CDR3 protein: CASSLRGGRKETQYF; CDR3 DNA: TGCGCCAGCAGCCTCAGGGGCGGGAGGAAAGAGACCCAGTACTTC
clone size: few; J gene: TRBJ2-2; V gene: TRBV10-3; D gene: .; CDR3 protein: CASWDGPGGELFF; CDR3 DNA: TGTGCCAGCTGGGACGGCCCCGGCGGGGAGCTGTTTTTT
clone size: many; J gene: TRBJ2-7; V gene: TRBV9; D gene: TRBD2; CDR3 protein: CASSALAGGGEQYF; CDR3 DNA: TGTGCCAGCAGCGCCCTAGCGGGAGGAGGCGAGCAGTACTTC
clone size: .; J gene: TRBJ1-5; V gene: TRBV20-1; D gene: TRBD1; CDR3 protein: CSGGQGAGQPQHF; CDR3 DNA: TGCAGTGGCGGACAGGGGGCAGGGCAGCCCCAGCATTTT
clone size: many; J gene: TRBJ2-2; V gene: TRBV3-1; D gene: .; CDR3 protein: CASSQSMFTGELFF; CDR3 DNA: TGTGCCAGCAGCCAAAGCATGTTCACCGGGGAGCTGTTTTTT
clone size: few; J gene: TRBJ2-3; V gene: TRBV20-1; D gene: .; CDR3 protein: CSARVRAGATDTQYF; CDR3 DNA: TGCAGTGCTAGAGTTCGGGCAGGGGCCACAGATACGCAGTATTTT